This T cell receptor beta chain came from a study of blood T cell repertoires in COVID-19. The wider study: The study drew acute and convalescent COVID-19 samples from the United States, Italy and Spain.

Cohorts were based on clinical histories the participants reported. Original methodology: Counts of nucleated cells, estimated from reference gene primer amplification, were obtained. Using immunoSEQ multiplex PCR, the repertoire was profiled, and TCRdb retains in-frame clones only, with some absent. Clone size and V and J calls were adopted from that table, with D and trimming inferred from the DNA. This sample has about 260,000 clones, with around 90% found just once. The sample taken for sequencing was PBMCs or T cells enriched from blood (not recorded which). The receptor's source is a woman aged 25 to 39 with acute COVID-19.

The CDR3 region is CASTIDAGLSGSEQYF. Written as DNA, the CDR3 is TGTGCCAGCACTATTGACGCGGGGCTCAGCGGATCCGAGCAGTACTTC. The J gene is TRBJ2-7, the V gene TRBV2; tentatively, D is TRBD2 (6 bases). Per the germline V gene, CDR1 is SNHLY and CDR2 is FYNNEI. CDR3 length: 16 residues. Trimming cost V 7 bases and J 6 bases, with 25 bases left between them. The full variable domain, in which reference TRBV2 and TRBJ2-7 provide the parts outside the CDR3, is EPEVTQTPSHQVTQMGQEVILRCVPISNHLYFYWYRQILGQKVEFLVSFYNNEISEKSEIFDDQFSVERPDGSNFTLKIRSTKLEDSAMYFCASTIDAGLSGSEQYFGPGTRLTVT.